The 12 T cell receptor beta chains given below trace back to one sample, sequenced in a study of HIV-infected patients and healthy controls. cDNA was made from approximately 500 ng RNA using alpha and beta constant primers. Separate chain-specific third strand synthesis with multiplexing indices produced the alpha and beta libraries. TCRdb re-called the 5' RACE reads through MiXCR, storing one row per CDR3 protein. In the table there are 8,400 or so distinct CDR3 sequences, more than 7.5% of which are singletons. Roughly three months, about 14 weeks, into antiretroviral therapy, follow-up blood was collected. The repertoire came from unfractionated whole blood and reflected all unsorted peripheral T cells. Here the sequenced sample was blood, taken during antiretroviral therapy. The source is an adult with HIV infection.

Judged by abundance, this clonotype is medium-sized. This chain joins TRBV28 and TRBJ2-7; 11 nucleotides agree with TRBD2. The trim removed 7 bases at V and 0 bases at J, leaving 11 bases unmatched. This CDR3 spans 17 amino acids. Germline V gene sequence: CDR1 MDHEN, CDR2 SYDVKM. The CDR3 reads CASKLGGLADYSYEQYF. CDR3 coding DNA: TGTGCCAGCAAACTAGGGGGACTAGCGGATTACTCCTACGAGCAGTACTTC.

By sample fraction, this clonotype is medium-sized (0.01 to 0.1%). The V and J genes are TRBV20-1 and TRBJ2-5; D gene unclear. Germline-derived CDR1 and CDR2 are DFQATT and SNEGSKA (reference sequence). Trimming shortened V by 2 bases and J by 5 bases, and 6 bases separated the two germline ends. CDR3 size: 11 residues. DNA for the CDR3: TGCAGTGCTAGACGTTTGGAGACCCAGTACTTC. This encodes CSARRLETQYF.

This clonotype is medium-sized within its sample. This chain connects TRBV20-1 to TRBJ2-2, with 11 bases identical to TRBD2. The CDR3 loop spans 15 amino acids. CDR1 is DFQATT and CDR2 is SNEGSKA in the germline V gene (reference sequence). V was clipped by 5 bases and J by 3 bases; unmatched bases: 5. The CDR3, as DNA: TGCAGTGCTGCTTTAGCGGGAGGGTACACCGGGGAGCTGTTTTTT. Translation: CSAALAGGYTGELFF.

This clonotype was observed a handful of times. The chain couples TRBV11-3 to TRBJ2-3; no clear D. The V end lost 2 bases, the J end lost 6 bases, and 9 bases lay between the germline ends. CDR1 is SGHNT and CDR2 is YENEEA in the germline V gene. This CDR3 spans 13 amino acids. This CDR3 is CASSLTAEDTQYF. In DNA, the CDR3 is TGTGCCAGCAGCTTAACGGCGGAGGATACGCAGTATTTT. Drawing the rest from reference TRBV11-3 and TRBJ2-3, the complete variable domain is EAGVVQSPRYKIIEKKQPVAFWCNPISGHNTLYWYLQNLGQGPELLIRYENEEAVDDSQLPKDRFSAERLKGVDSTLKIQPAELGDSAVYLCASSLTAEDTQYFGPGTRLTVL.

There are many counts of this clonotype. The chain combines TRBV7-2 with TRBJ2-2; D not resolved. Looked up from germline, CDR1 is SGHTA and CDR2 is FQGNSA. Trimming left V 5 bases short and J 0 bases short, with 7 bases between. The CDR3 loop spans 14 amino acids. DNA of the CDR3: TGTGCCAGCAGCCTGGACGCGAACACCGGGGAGCTGTTTTTT. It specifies CASSLDANTGELFF.

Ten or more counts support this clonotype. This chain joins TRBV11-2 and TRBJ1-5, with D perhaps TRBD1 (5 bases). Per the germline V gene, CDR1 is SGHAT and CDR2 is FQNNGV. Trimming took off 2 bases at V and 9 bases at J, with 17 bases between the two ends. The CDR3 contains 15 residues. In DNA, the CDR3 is TGTGCCAGCAGCTTAAATCCTTGGCAGGGTTTGCCCCAGCATTTT. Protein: CASSLNPWQGLPQHF.

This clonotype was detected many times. The CDR3 is CASSSGGGPYEQYF. DNA of the CDR3: TGTGCCAGCAGCTCAGGGGGCGGCCCCTACGAGCAGTACTTC. The genes are TRBV7-2 and TRBJ2-7, with 8 bases aligning to TRBD1. The CDR3 consists of 14 residues. Germline V gene lookup returns CDR1 SGHTA and CDR2 FQGNSA. V gave up 4 bases and J gave up 2 bases; unmatched junction bases: 4.

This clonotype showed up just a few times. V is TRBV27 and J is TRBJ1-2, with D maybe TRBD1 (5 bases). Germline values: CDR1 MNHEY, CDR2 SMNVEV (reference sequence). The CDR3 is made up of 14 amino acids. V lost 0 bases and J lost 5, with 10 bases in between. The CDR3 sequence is CASSLSQAVYGYTF. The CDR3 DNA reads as TGTGCCAGCAGTTTATCACAGGCCGTTTATGGCTACACCTTC.

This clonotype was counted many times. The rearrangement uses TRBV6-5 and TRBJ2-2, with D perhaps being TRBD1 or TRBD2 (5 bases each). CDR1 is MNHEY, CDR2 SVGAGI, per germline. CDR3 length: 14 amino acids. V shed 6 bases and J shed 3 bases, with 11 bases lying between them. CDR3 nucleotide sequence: TGTGCCAGCAGGTCCGGGACGTACACCGGGGAGCTGTTTTTT. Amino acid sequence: CASRSGTYTGELFF.

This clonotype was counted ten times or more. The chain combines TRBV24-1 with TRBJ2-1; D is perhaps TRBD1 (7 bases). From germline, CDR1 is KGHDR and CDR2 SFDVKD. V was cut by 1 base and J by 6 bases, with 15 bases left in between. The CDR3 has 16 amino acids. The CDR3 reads CATSDFGGGAVNEQFF. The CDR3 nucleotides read TGTGCCACCAGTGATTTTGGAGGGGGCGCGGTCAATGAGCAGTTCTTC.

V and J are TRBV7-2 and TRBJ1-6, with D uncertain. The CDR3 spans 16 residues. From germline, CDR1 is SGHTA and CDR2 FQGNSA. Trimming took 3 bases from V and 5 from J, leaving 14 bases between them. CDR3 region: CASSFLMTGNNSPLHF. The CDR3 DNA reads TGTGCCAGCAGCTTTCTAATGACGGGAAATAATTCACCCCTCCACTTT.

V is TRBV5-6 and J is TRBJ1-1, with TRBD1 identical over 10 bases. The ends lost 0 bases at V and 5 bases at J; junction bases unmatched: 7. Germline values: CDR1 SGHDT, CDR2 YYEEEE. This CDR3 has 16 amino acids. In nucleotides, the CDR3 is TGTGCCAGCAGCTTGGGGACCGGGACAGGGGTGACTGAAGCTTTCTTT. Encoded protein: CASSLGTGTGVTEAFF. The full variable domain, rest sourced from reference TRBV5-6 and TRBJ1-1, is DAGVTQSPTHLIKTRGQQVTLRCSPKSGHDTVSWYQQALGQGPQFIFQYYEEEERQRGNFPDRFSGHQFPNYSSELNVNALLLGDSALYLCASSLGTGTGVTEAFFGQGTRLTVV.